Listed below are T cell receptor beta chains from one sample, sequenced in a study of T cell responses to AZD1222 COVID-19 vaccine. Generated by immunoSEQ multiplex PCR, the TCRdb table keeps only in-frame clones and is missing some. This table has about 120,000 clones, more than 85% appearing once. Sequencing was performed on peripheral blood, taken on day 0 of AZD1222 vaccination. These TCRs come from an adult in good health. Both conserved end residues are trimmed from each CDR3. A D gene is named only where the DNA matches it firmly.

CDR3 length	J gene	V gene	D gene	CDR3 protein
14	TRBJ2-2	TRBV13	TRBD1	ASRKDRGRITGELF
14	TRBJ2-1	TRBV20-1	.	SASDLAGGSYNEQF
12	TRBJ2-5	TRBV24-1	.	ATSEARIGETQY
12	TRBJ2-1	TRBV3-1/TRBV3-2	.	ASSPDYSYNEQF
10	TRBJ2-3	TRBV12-3/TRBV12-4	.	ASSLGDFKQY
12	TRBJ2-1	TRBV9	.	ASSPSGGHNEQF
10	TRBJ2-7	TRBV4-2	.	ASSQVTGEQY
13	TRBJ1-1	TRBV18	.	ASSPPAGMNTEAF
14	TRBJ2-1	TRBV5-6	.	ASSLAGQGRYNEQF
12	TRBJ2-2	TRBV19	TRBD1	ASSPGQGLRELF
9	TRBJ2-1	TRBV19	.	ASSNSEEQF
9	TRBJ2-7	TRBV28	.	ASKGGGEQY
15	TRBJ2-3	TRBV11-2	.	ASSLETGRGRADTQY
9	TRBJ2-2	TRBV2	.	ASSGNRELF